These 19 T cell receptor beta chains were sequenced from one sample in a study of tumor-infiltrating lymphocytes in primary liver carcinoma. The researchers obtained blood RNA from unsorted whole blood and also extracted germline DNA. Total RNA (around 0.45 ug) served as template for TCR beta cDNA synthesis primed by a constant-region primer. Libraries covering TCR beta were generated through three nested multiplex PCR rounds (using a slightly modified ARM-PCR). TRBV1-TRBV30 forward primers and a C-beta reverse primer were used in the first two PCR rounds, which each ran for about 10 cycles. MiXCR, applied by TCRdb to the multiplex PCR reads, yields one record per CDR3 protein. The profile shows hundreds of thousands of distinct CDR3 sequences, 50% to 60% of them singletons. The material sequenced was peripheral blood. The source of these receptors is a woman aged 30 to 39 with primary liver carcinoma and hepatitis B virus infection.

The table lists this clonotype with a few counts. The rearrangement links TRBV6-5 to TRBJ2-3, with D unclear. V gave up 0 bases and J gave up 1 base, with 11 bases separating them. The germline V gene has CDR1 MNHEY and CDR2 SVGAGI. The CDR3 is 16 amino acids. The CDR3 here is CASSYSAYWGTDTQYF. The CDR3 region has the DNA TGTGCCAGCAGTTACTCGGCATATTGGGGCACAGATACGCAGTATTTT.

This clonotype was seen ten or more times. The V gene is TRBV6-2 or TRBV6-3, the J gene TRBJ2-1, with TRBD2 identical over 8 bases. CDR1 is MNHEY, CDR2 SVGEGT, per germline. The CDR3 has 15 amino acids. J was trimmed by 7 bases and V by 5 bases; bases with no gene match: 10. CDR3 DNA: TGTGCCAGCAGTGACCACGGGACTAGAGGTAATGAGCAGTTCTTC. Its protein product is CASSDHGTRGNEQFF.

CDR3 DNA sequence: TGTGCCAGCAGCGGGACAGGGATTCGAGCTTTCTTT. It encodes CASSGTGIRAFF. The gene calls are TRBV7-9 and TRBJ1-1, with 9 bases fitting TRBD1. CDR1 and CDR2 (germline): SEHNR, FQNEAQ (reference sequence). The CDR3 has 12 amino acids. Germline trimming cut 5 bases from V and 10 bases from J; bases unmatched to any gene: 5.

This clonotype came up many times. The rearrangement joins TRBV6-1 to TRBJ1-1, with no clear D. CDR3 length: 13 residues. Germline loops: CDR1 MNHNS, CDR2 SASEGT. The V and J ends lost 8 bases and 3 bases respectively, with 13 bases between them. CDR3 amino acids: CASSSGKYTEAFF. CDR3 coding DNA: TGTGCCAGCTCAAGTGGGAAATACACTGAAGCTTTCTTT.

Concerning this clonotype: A much larger clone lies one base from this, so it may be a read error. This rearrangement joins TRBV29-1 to TRBJ1-1; 7 bases align to TRBD1. This CDR3 has 13 amino acids. After removal of 6 bases from V and 3 bases from J, the junction contained 7 bases not matched to a gene. CDR1 and CDR2 (germline): SQVTM, ANQGSEA. CDR3 loop: CSVQGPGDTEAFF. The CDR3 DNA reads as TGCAGCGTACAGGGGCCTGGGGACACTGAAGCTTTCTTT. The full variable domain, in which reference TRBV29-1 and TRBJ1-1 provide the parts outside the CDR3, is SAVISQKPSRDICQRGTSLTIQCQVDSQVTMMFWYRQQPGQSLTLIATANQGSEATYESGFVIDKFPISRPNLTFSTLTVSNMSPEDSSIYLCSVQGPGDTEAFFGQGTRLTVV.

The chain combines TRBV12-3 or TRBV12-4 with TRBJ1-1; D is unclear. V was trimmed by 3 bases and J by 1 base, leaving 12 bases between them. The CDR3 has 15 amino acids. CDR3 bases: TGTGCCAGCAGTTTCGGAACACGGTGGAACACTGAAGCTTTCTTT. Its protein is CASSFGTRWNTEAFF.

Turning to this clonotype: This may arise from a read error, as a much more abundant clone is one base away. CDR3 bases: TGCGCCGGCAGAGGTACTAGCGGGGAGGATACGCAGTATTTT. Translating gives CAGRGTSGEDTQYF. The V and J genes are TRBV4-1 and TRBJ2-3; TRBD2 aligns across 10 bases. Germline V gene lookup returns CDR1 MGHRA and CDR2 YSYEKL. The CDR3 length is 14 residues.

This clonotype was observed a few times. The chain combines TRBV28 with TRBJ2-7; the match to TRBD1 covers 9 bases. This CDR3 is 15 amino acids long. The J segment lost 4 bases and the V segment lost 6 bases, leaving 10 bases of the junction unmatched. Germline V gene data show CDR1 as MDHEN and CDR2 as SYDVKM. The CDR3 is CASSRSGTGFYEQYF. The DNA for the CDR3 is TGTGCCAGCAGCCGATCCGGGACAGGGTTTTACGAGCAGTACTTC. Looking up the rest from reference TRBV28 and TRBJ2-7 gives the full variable domain: DVKVTQSSRYLVKRTGEKVFLECVQDMDHENMFWYRQDPGLGLRLIYFSYDVKMKEKGDIPEGYSVSREKKERFSLILESASTNQTSMYLCASSRSGTGFYEQYFGPGTRLTVT.

As concerns this clonotype: At one boundary the junction diverges from the germline segment, which might be a read error. The chain recombines TRBV11-2 with TRBJ2-1; maybe TRBD1 (5 bases). Looked up from germline, CDR1 is SGHAT and CDR2 is FQNNGV. The CDR3 length is 13 residues. The CDR3 nucleotides are TGTGCTAGCAGCTTAGGGGTAGGAGATGTGCAGTTCTTC. Amino acid sequence: CASSLGVGDVQFF.

A word on this clonotype: A much more abundant neighbour one base away suggests this may be a read error. The chain carries TRBV6-2 or TRBV6-3 and TRBJ2-7; a weak D match, TRBD2 (5 bases). CDR1 and CDR2 from the germline V gene are MNHEY and SVGEGT. This CDR3 contains 11 residues. The CDR3 here is CASSPRWEQCF. CDR3 nucleotide sequence: TGTGCCAGCAGCCCGAGATGGGAGCAGTGCTTC.

This clonotype has more than one count but fewer than ten. In DNA, the CDR3 is TGTGCCAGCAGCCTCGGGACAGATGACTATGGCTACACCTTC. It translates to CASSLGTDDYGYTF. The gene calls are TRBV5-4 and TRBJ1-2; the match to TRBD1 covers 7 bases. The CDR3 extends over 14 amino acids. Germline values: CDR1 SGHNT, CDR2 YYREEE (reference sequence). After removal of 4 bases from V and 3 bases from J, the junction contained 6 bases not matched to a gene.

The sample holds a few counts of this clonotype. This sequence may be a read error, since a much larger clone differs from it by one base. The CDR3 ends on some other residue instead of the conserved phenylalanine or tryptophan, so this is likely a read error. The chain uses TRBV29-1 and TRBJ2-7, with no clear D. Germline V lookup: CDR1 SQVTM, CDR2 ANQGSEA. The CDR3 contains 13 residues. Trimming removed 4 bases from V and 0 bases from J, with 10 bases in between. CDR3 in amino acids: CSVATDSSYEQYL. The CDR3 DNA reads as TGCAGCGTTGCGACTGATAGCTCCTACGAGCAGTACCTC.

Remarks on this clonotype: At one of its ends the junction is not consistent with the germline gene, which may arise from a read error. The chain uses TRBV6-1 and TRBJ2-5; 7 positions match TRBD2. The J call may not be correct, given that the DNA end is closer to TRBJ2-1. CDR3 length: 13 residues. Germline V CDR1 and CDR2: MNHNS, SASEGT. The CDR3 is CASGLDPYNGQFF. CDR3 DNA sequence: TGTGCCAGTGGACTAGACCCCTACAATGGGCAGTTCTTC.

This clonotype appeared many times. CDR3 coding DNA: TGTGCCAGCAGCTTAGCGACCGGGGGACAGCCTTACAATGAGCAGTTCTTC. This gives the protein CASSLATGGQPYNEQFF. The chain carries TRBV7-8 and TRBJ2-1; a weak D match, TRBD1 (7 bases). V lost 0 bases and J 4 bases, leaving 16 bases between the germline ends. This CDR3 has 17 residues. The germline gives CDR1 SGHVS, CDR2 FQNEAQ.

The V call is TRBV4-1, the J call TRBJ2-7, with a weak D call TRBD2 (6 bases). Germline V gene sequence: CDR1 MGHRA, CDR2 YSYEKL. V was trimmed by 1 base and J by 4 bases, leaving 11 bases between them. The CDR3 has 14 amino acids. CDR3 bases: TGCGCCAGCAGCCAAGGCGGGAACTCATACGAGCAGTACTTC. It yields the protein CASSQGGNSYEQYF.

This clonotype was seen at least ten times. The genes are TRBV11-2 and TRBJ2-2; 8 positions match TRBD1. The CDR3 contains 15 residues. V was clipped by 5 bases and J by 6 bases; unmatched bases: 8. The germline gives CDR1 SGHAT, CDR2 FQNNGV. The CDR3 DNA is TGTGCCAGCAGCCCGGCCAGGGGGCGAGCCGGGGAGCTGTTTTTT. Residues: CASSPARGRAGELFF.

This clonotype was recorded at least ten times. This chain joins TRBV11-1 and TRBJ2-7, with 8 bases that match TRBD1. The junction had 13 bases not matched to a gene; V was cut back by 5 bases and J by 1 base. Germline V gene sequence: CDR1 SGHAT, CDR2 FQDESV (reference sequence). The CDR3 has 17 amino acids. The CDR3 nucleotides are TGTGCCAGCAGCACCGGACAGGGTTTAGCGAAATCCTACGAGCAGTACTTC. Its protein is CASSTGQGLAKSYEQYF.

There are a few counts of this clonotype. Possible read error: a much larger clone is one base away. The chain links TRBV11-2 to TRBJ1-3, with D unresolved. Trimming took 0 bases from V and 2 from J, leaving 14 bases between them. CDR1 and CDR2 (germline): SGHAT, FQNNGV. The length of the CDR3 is 17 residues. The CDR3 region is CASSLDPAQYTGNTIYF. In DNA form, the CDR3 reads TGTGCCAGCAGCTTAGATCCCGCCCAGTATACTGGAAACACCATATATTTT.

On this clonotype itself: A much larger clonotype is one base distant, so this may be a read error. The rearrangement links TRBV29-1 to TRBJ2-5; 11 bases align to TRBD2. V dropped 7 bases and J dropped 9; count of bases not matched to a gene: 10. The germline CDR1 and CDR2 sequences are SQVTM and ANQGSEA. The CDR3 sequence is 13 residues long. This CDR3 reads CSAPVAGGEAQYF. As DNA, the CDR3 is TGCAGCGCCCCTGTAGCGGGAGGGGAGGCCCAGTACTTC.